This TCR beta chain was recorded in a study of cytomegalovirus exposure and HLA in healthy donors. The PCR made use of 60 Vbeta and 13 Jbeta primers. Sequencing used immunoSEQ multiplex PCR; TCRdb keeps in-frame clones, though not all of them. The repertoire holds around 160,000 clones, with 68% as singletons. The CDR3 length is 15 residues. The germline CDR1 and CDR2 sequences are MDHEN and SYDVKM. With 6 bases clipped from V and 1 base from J, the junction kept 7 bases outside the gene matches. This receptor was taken from a man between 45 and 60 years old in good health and CMV-seronegative. The chain employs TRBV28 and TRBJ1-1; TRBD1 agrees at 8 bases. Sequenced: PBMCs. CDR3 nucleotides: TGTGCCAGCAGGTCCCGTGGACAGGGGAACACTGAAGCTTTCTTT. Translating gives CASRSRGQGNTEAFF.